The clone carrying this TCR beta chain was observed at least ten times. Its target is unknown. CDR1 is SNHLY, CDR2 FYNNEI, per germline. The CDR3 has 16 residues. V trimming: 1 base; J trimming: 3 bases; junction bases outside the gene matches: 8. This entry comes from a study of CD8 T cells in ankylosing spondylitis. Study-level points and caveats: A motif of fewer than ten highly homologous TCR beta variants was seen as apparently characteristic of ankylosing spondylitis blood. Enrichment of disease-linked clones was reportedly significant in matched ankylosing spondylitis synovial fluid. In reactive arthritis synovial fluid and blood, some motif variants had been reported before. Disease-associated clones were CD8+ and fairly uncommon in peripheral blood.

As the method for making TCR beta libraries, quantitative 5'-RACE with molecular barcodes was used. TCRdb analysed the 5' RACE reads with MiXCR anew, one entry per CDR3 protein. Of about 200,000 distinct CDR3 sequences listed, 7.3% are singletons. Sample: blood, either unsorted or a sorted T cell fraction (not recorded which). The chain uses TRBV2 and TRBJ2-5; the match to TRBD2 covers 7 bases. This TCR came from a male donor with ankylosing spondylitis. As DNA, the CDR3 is TGTGCCAGCAGTGAAGTGGGCCTAGCGGCAAAAGAGACCCAGTACTTC. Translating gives CASSEVGLAAKETQYF.